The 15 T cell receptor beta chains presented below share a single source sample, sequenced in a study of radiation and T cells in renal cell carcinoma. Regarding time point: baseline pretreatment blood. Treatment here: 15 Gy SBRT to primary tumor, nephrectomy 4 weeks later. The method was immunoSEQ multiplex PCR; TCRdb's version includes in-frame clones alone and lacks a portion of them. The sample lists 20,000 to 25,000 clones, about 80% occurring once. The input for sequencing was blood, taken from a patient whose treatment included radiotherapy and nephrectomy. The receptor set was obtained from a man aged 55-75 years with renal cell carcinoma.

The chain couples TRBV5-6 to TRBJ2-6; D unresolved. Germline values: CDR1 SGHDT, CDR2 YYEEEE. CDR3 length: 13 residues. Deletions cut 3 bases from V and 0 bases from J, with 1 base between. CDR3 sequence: CASSYSGANVLTF. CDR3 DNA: TGTGCCAGCAGCTACTCTGGGGCCAACGTCCTGACTTTC.

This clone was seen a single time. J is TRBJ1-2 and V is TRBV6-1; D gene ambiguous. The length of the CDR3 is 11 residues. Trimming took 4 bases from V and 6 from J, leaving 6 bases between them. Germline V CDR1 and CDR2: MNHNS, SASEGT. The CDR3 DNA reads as TGTGCCAGCAGTGGAGGTAATGGCTACACCTTC. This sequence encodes CASSGGNGYTF.

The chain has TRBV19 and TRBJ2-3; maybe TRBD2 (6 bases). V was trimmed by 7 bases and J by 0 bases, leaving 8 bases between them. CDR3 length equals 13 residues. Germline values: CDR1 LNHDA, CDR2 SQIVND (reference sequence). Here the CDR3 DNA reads TGTGCCAGTATGAGCGGGAGCACAGATACGCAGTATTTT. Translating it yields CASMSGSTDTQYF. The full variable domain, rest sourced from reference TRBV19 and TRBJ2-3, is DGGITQSPKYLFRKEGQNVTLSCEQNLNHDAMYWYRQDPGQGLRLIYYSQIVNDFQKGDIAEGYSVSREKKESFPLTVTSAQKNPTAFYLCASMSGSTDTQYFGPGTRLTVL.

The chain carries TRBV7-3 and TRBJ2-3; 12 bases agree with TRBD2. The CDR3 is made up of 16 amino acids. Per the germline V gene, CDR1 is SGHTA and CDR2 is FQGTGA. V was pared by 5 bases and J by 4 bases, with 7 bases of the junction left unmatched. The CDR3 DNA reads TGTGCCAGCAGCCGACTAGCGGGAGAAGCTTCAGATACGCAGTATTTT. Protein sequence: CASSRLAGEASDTQYF.

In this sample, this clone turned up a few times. The CDR3 region is CAIRGLAGIGELFF. CDR3 DNA sequence: TGTGCCATCAGGGGGCTAGCGGGTATCGGGGAGCTGTTTTTT. This chain joins TRBV10-3 and TRBJ2-2; 8 bases align to TRBD2. J was trimmed by 7 bases and V by 6 bases; bases with no gene match: 7. The CDR3 extends over 14 amino acids. CDR1 is ENHRY and CDR2 is SYGVKD in the germline V gene.

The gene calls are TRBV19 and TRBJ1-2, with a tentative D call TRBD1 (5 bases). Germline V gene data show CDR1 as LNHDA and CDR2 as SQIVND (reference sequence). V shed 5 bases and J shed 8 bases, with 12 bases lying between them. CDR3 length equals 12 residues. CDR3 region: CASSQRRGGYTF. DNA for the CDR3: TGTGCCAGTAGTCAACGTCGGGGGGGCTACACCTTC.

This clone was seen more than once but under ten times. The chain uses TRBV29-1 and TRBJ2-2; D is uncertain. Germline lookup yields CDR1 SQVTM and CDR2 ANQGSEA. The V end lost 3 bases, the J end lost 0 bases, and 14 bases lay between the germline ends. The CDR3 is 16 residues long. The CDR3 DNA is TGCAGCGTTGAGGGTACGGCAGCTGCGAACACCGGGGAGCTGTTTTTT. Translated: CSVEGTAAANTGELFF.

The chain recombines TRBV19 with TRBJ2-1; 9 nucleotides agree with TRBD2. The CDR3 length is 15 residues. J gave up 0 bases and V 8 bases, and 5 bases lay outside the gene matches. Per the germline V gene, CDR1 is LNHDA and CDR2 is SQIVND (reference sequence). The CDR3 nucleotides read TGTGCCAGTTCTAGCGGGACCCCCTCCTACAATGAGCAGTTCTTC. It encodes CASSSGTPSYNEQFF.

The CDR3 DNA reads as TGTGCCAGCAGCCGACCGGGGCTAAATCAGCCCCAGCATTTT. Translated, it gives CASSRPGLNQPQHF. J is TRBJ1-5 and V is TRBV7-2, with a tentative D call TRBD1 (5 bases). The germline CDR1 and CDR2 sequences are SGHTA and FQGNSA. V was clipped by 5 bases and J by 4 bases, with 12 bases between them. The CDR3 length is 14 residues.

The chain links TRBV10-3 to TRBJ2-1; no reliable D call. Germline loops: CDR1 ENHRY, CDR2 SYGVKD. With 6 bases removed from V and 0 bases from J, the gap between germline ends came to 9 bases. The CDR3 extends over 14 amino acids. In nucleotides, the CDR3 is TGTGCCATCAGGGCCGGCGGCTCCTACAATGAGCAGTTCTTC. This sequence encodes CAIRAGGSYNEQFF.

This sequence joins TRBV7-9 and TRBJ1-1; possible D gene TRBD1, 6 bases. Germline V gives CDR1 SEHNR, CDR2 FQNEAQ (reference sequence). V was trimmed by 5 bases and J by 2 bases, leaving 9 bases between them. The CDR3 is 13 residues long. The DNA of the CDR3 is TGTGCCAGCAGCCTCGGGACAAACACTGAAGCTTTCTTT. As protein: CASSLGTNTEAFF.

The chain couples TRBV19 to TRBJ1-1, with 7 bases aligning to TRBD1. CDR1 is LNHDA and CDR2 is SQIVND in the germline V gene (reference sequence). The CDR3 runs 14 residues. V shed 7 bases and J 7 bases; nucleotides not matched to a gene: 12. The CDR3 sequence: CASNTPGQSVEAFF. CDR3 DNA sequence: TGTGCCAGTAACACCCCGGGACAGTCCGTTGAAGCTTTCTTT.

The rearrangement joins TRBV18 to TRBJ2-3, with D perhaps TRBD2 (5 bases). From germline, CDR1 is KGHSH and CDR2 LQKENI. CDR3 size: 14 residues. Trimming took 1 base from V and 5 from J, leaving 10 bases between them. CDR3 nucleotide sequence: TGTGCCAGCTCACCACGTGCCGCGGGAGATACGCAGTATTTT. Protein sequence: CASSPRAAGDTQYF. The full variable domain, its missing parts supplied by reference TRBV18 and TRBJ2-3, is NAGVMQNPRHLVRRRGQEARLRCSPMKGHSHVYWYRQLPEEGLKFMVYLQKENIIDESGMPKERFSAEFPKEGPSILRIQQVVRGDSAAYFCASSPRAAGDTQYFGPGTRLTVL.

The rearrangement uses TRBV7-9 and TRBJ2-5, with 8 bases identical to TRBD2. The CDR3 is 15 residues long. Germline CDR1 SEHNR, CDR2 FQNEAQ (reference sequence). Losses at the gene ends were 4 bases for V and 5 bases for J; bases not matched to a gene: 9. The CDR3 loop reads CASSSTRAGVETQYF. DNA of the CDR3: TGTGCCAGCAGCTCTACGAGAGCGGGAGTTGAGACCCAGTACTTC.

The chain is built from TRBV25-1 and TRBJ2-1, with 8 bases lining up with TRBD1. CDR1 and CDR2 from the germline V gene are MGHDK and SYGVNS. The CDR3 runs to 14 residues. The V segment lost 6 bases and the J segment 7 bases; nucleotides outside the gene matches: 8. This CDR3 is CASRAPGGVNEQFF. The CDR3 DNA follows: TGTGCCAGCAGAGCGCCAGGGGGCGTGAATGAGCAGTTCTTC.